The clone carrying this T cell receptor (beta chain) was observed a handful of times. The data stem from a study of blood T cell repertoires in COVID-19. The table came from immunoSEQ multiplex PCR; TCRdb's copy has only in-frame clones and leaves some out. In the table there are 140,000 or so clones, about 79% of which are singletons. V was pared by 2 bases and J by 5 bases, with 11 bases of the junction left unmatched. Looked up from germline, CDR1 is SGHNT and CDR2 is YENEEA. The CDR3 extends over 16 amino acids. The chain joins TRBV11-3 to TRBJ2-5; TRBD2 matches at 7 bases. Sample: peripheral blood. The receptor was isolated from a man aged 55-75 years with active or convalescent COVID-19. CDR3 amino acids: CASSLWSVGAGETQYF. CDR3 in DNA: TGTGCCAGCAGCTTATGGTCGGTAGGAGCGGGGGAGACCCAGTACTTC. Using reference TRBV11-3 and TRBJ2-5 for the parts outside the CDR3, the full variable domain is EAGVVQSPRYKIIEKKQPVAFWCNPISGHNTLYWYLQNLGQGPELLIRYENEEAVDDSQLPKDRFSAERLKGVDSTLKIQPAELGDSAVYLCASSLWSVGAGETQYFGPGTRLLVL.